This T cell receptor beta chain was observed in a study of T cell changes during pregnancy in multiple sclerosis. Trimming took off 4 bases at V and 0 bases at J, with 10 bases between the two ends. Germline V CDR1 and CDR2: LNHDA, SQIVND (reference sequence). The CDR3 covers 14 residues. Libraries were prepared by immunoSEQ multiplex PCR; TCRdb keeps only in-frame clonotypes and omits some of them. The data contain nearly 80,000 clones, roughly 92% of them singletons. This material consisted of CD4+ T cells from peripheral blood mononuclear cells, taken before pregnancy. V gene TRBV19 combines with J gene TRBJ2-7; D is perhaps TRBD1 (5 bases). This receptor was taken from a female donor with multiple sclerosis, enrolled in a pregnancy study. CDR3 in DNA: TGTGCCAGTAGTAGAGCTAGGGGCTCCTACGAGCAGTACTTC. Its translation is CASSRARGSYEQYF.